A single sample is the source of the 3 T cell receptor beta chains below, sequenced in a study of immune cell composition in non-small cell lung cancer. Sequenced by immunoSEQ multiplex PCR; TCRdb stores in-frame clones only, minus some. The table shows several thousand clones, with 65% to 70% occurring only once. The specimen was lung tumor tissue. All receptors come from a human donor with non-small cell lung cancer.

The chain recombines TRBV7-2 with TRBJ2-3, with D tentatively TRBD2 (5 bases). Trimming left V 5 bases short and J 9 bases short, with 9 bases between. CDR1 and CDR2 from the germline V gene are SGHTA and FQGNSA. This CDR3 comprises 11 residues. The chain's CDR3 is CASSEGATQYF. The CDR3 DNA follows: TGTGCCAGCAGCGAGGGAGCAACGCAGTATTTT.

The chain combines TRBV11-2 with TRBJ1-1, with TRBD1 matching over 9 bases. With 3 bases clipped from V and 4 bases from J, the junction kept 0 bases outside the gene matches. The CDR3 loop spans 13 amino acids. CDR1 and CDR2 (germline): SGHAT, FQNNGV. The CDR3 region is CASSLGQGTEAFF. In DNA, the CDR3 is TGTGCCAGCAGCTTGGGACAGGGCACTGAAGCTTTCTTT.

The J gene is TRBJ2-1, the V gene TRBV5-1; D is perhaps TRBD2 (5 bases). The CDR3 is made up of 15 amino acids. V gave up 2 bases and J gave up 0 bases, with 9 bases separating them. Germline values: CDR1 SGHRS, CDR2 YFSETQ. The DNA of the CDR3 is TGCGCCAGCAGCTTAGGCGGGTCCTCCTACAATGAGCAGTTCTTC. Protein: CASSLGGSSYNEQFF.